This T cell receptor beta chain was identified during a study of lymphopenia after photon versus proton radiotherapy. Broader study findings: Proton therapy kept repertoires fairly stable, unlike photons, which gained effector/memory cells. After the lymphocyte nadir, photon-treated repertoires showed oligoclonal expansion, especially of CD8+ Temra cells. Only patients who died were analyzed for survival; proton advantage is unproven.

Profiled with immunoSEQ multiplex PCR; TCRdb holds only in-frame clones, not every one. The sample lists 55,000 to 75,000 clones; roughly 93% were seen once. Remarks on this clone: As yet, its antigen is unknown.

V shed 3 bases, J shed 7 bases, and the junction held 9 bases outside the gene matches. Germline lookup yields CDR1 KGHSH and CDR2 LQKENI. CDR3 length equals 15 residues. The sequence came from a woman in her sixties or seventies with pancreatic cancer. The V gene is TRBV18, the J gene TRBJ1-2; 9 bases are shared with TRBD1. The material was peripheral blood, obtained from a patient treated with photon-based radiotherapy. CDR3 nucleotide sequence: TGTGCCAGCTCACCGATTACCGGGACAGGGACTGGCTACACCTTC. Translated, it gives CASSPITGTGTGYTF.